These T cell receptor beta chains were read from a single sample in a study of T cell repertoires in cytomegalovirus infection. Their antigen targets remain unknown. MiXCR, run by TCRdb on the reads, gives a single entry per CDR3 protein. The sample gives over 250,000 distinct CDR3 sequences, about 20% of which show up once; roughly a fifth is in the top ten. The sequencing used cultured PBMCs, collected from culture after CMV antigen stimulation. These receptors all stem from a human donor in good health (CMV status not recorded). Some clones in this sample may be carry-over from other donors' samples. The CDR3 runs from the conserved cysteine through the conserved F or W. The order of the fields is D gene, V gene, J gene, CDR3 protein. The D gene is left open where the match is weak.

NA	TRBV19	TRBJ2-3	CASSIAGPGTDTQYF
NA	TRBV7-2	TRBJ2-1	CASSLDQSYNEQFF
TRBD2	TRBV20-1	TRBJ2-3	CSAQRGLAVVWEDTQYF
NA	TRBV4-1	TRBJ1-2	CASSQVFRTPVYGYTF
NA	TRBV7-2	TRBJ1-1	CASSLNPGGNTEAFF
TRBD2	TRBV6-2/TRBV6-3	TRBJ2-3	CASSHSGSPDTQYF
NA	TRBV27	TRBJ1-2	CASSPGHQLGYTF
NA	TRBV6-4	TRBJ1-5	CASSEDGVNQPQHF
NA	TRBV27	TRBJ2-5	CASSLSSVLGRPETQYF
NA	TRBV7-8	TRBJ2-3	CASRVGRGRTDTQYF
TRBD2	TRBV7-6	TRBJ2-1	CASSTVAGVSYNEQFF
NA	TRBV5-5	TRBJ1-5	CASSLGPGQPQHF
NA	TRBV28	TRBJ2-1	CASSLTPMGSNQFF
TRBD2	TRBV7-4	TRBJ2-3	CASSSPTSGRDTQYF
TRBD1	TRBV6-5	TRBJ2-7	CASSSDRAYEQYF
TRBD2	TRBV12-3/TRBV12-4	TRBJ2-1	CASSRTSGRAYNEQFF
TRBD1	TRBV7-9	TRBJ2-4	CASSFAMGQGIKNIQYF
NA	TRBV7-2	TRBJ1-5	CASSRDNQPQHF
NA	TRBV27	TRBJ1-6	CASSQYLVGRADSPLHF
NA	TRBV6-1	TRBJ1-4	CASSDSQPALLFF
NA	TRBV7-8	TRBJ1-5	CASSLTTGRNQPQHF
NA	TRBV19	TRBJ2-1	CASSMGNYNEQFF
NA	TRBV28	TRBJ1-5	CASSLIAGQPQHF
TRBD1	TRBV7-2	TRBJ2-1	CASSLVGTGGRRGEQFF
NA	TRBV19	TRBJ2-5	CASSIGSGKETQYF
TRBD1	TRBV7-2	TRBJ1-1	CASSSGTGSSTEAFF
NA	TRBV7-2	TRBJ2-2	CASSLAGSLFF
NA	TRBV7-2	TRBJ2-3	CASNLPSTDTQYF
TRBD2	TRBV20-1	TRBJ2-1	CSVLGLAGGDNEQFF
NA	TRBV15	TRBJ1-1	CATSRDGRGMAEAFF
NA	TRBV20-1	TRBJ2-3	CSAIGGDTQYF
NA	TRBV10-3	TRBJ2-7	CAIRGTENSFYEQYF
NA	TRBV6-5	TRBJ2-5	CASSSRIKGETQYF
NA	TRBV6-2/TRBV6-3	TRBJ1-1	CASANGRNTEAFF
TRBD1	TRBV2	TRBJ1-4	CASSAGQGSEKLFF
NA	TRBV27	TRBJ1-5	CASSPRAGSNQPQHF
NA	TRBV12-3/TRBV12-4	TRBJ1-1	CASSWTYEAFF
NA	TRBV20-1	TRBJ2-2	CSARVTLGKVNTGELFF
TRBD2	TRBV14	TRBJ2-5	CASSQLTSGKQETQYF
TRBD1	TRBV7-2	TRBJ1-5	CASSQTRQGKQPQHF
TRBD2	TRBV2	TRBJ2-5	CASSASGTETQYF
TRBD2	TRBV5-1	TRBJ2-2	CASSFALALSAGGTGELFF
NA	TRBV7-2	TRBJ1-1	CASSQYTRNTEAFF
NA	TRBV29-1	TRBJ2-1	CSVVGLLLGYNEQFF
NA	TRBV20-1	TRBJ2-4	CSADGKGIGKNIQYF
NA	TRBV19	TRBJ1-2	CASSGNYGYTF
NA	TRBV6-1	TRBJ1-6	CASTEGPGDNSPLHF
NA	TRBV18	TRBJ1-1	CASSPRGNEAFF
NA	TRBV7-9	TRBJ2-1	CASSLVGSSSVEQFF
NA	TRBV4-3	TRBJ1-2	CASSQAQGGYGYTF
TRBD1	TRBV18	TRBJ1-1	CASSLDRGRLNTEAFF
TRBD2	TRBV20-1	TRBJ2-3	CSATPSGRAGDTQYF
NA	TRBV28	TRBJ1-1	CASSLLQGFILDTEAFF
NA	TRBV4-1	TRBJ2-5	CASSQDVDGETQYF
TRBD2	TRBV6-2/TRBV6-3	TRBJ2-7	CAARAQPSGGRILYEQYF
TRBD2	TRBV6-1	TRBJ2-1	CASSEATSGRALLFF
NA	TRBV20-1	TRBJ2-7	CSASGTYEQYF
NA	TRBV12-3/TRBV12-4	TRBJ2-1	CASGIGARGYNEQFF
NA	TRBV10-2	TRBJ2-1	CASSIRDGGSPTMVYEQFF